The 15 T cell receptor beta chains below were found in one sample sequenced in a study of T cells in Graves' hyperthyroidism and ophthalmopathy. Researchers took RNA transcripts and amplified the TCR beta CDR3 regions from them. RT-PCR in the first round (using the HTBI primer set) targeted the TCR CDR3. One entry per CDR3 protein, called by TCRdb with MiXCR from the multiplex PCR reads. The sample shows under 400,000 distinct CDR3 sequences, 15% to 18% of them seen only once. The sample was blood. The receptor set was obtained from a woman between 18 and 29 years old with Graves' hyperthyroidism that later progressed to Graves' ophthalmopathy.

This clonotype was counted at least ten times. The V call is TRBV19, the J call TRBJ1-1, with D perhaps TRBD1 (5 bases). This CDR3 spans 14 amino acids. CDR1 is LNHDA and CDR2 is SQIVND in the germline V gene (reference sequence). With 7 bases removed from V and 4 bases from J, the gap between germline ends came to 16 bases. CDR3: CASKRGDAGTEAFF. CDR3 DNA sequence: TGTGCCAGTAAGCGGGGGGACGCGGGCACTGAAGCTTTCTTT. Complete variable domain (other parts from reference TRBV19 and TRBJ1-1): DGGITQSPKYLFRKEGQNVTLSCEQNLNHDAMYWYRQDPGQGLRLIYYSQIVNDFQKGDIAEGYSVSREKKESFPLTVTSAQKNPTAFYLCASKRGDAGTEAFFGQGTRLTVV.

A remark on this clonotype: A read error may explain this, as a much larger clone is one base away. The rearrangement links TRBV7-8 to TRBJ1-1, with TRBD1 identical over 10 bases. Germline lookup yields CDR1 SGHVS and CDR2 FQNEAQ. J lost 4 bases, V lost 4 bases, and 6 bases had no gene match. The CDR3 sequence is 15 residues long. DNA of the CDR3: TGTGCCAGCAGCTCAAGGGGACAGGGGCGCACTGAAGCTTTCTTT. Translated: CASSSRGQGRTEAFF. Looking up the rest from reference TRBV7-8 and TRBJ1-1 gives the full variable domain: GAGVSQSPRYKVAKRGQDVALRCDPISGHVSLFWYQQALGQGPEFLTYFQNEAQLDKSGLPSDRFFAERPEGSVSTLKIQRTQQEDSAVYLCASSSRGQGRTEAFFGQGTRLTVV.

This clonotype appeared many times. V usage is TRBV6-5 and J usage is TRBJ1-2; the match to TRBD1 covers 7 bases. This CDR3 contains 14 residues. The V gene end was trimmed by 2 bases and the J gene end by 10 bases; junction bases not matched to a gene: 10. Looked up from germline, CDR1 is MNHEY and CDR2 is SVGAGI. As DNA, the CDR3 is TGTGCCAGCAGTTACGGAGACAGGGCGATCGTCTACACCTTC. This encodes CASSYGDRAIVYTF.

J is TRBJ2-1 and V is TRBV19, with D maybe TRBD2 (5 bases). V was pared by 5 bases and J by 3 bases, with 11 bases between. The CDR3 loop spans 14 amino acids. Germline V CDR1 and CDR2: LNHDA, SQIVND (reference sequence). In DNA, the CDR3 is TGTGCCAGTAGTGAGGGCTTGGGCTACAATGAGCAGTTCTTC. Amino acid sequence: CASSEGLGYNEQFF.

This clonotype showed up many times. The chain couples TRBV2 to TRBJ1-4; no reliable D call. This CDR3 spans 14 amino acids. The V and J ends lost 8 bases and 3 bases respectively, with 13 bases between them. Germline CDR1 and CDR2: SNHLY and FYNNEI. The CDR3 coding sequence is TGTGCCAGCCTCAGTCCGGAAGCTAATGAAAAACTGTTTTTT. It yields the protein CASLSPEANEKLFF.

This clonotype was recorded many times. The gene calls are TRBV7-9 and TRBJ2-2; 7 bases are shared with TRBD2. The CDR3 covers 19 residues. V lost 5 bases to trimming and J lost 0 bases; unmatched junction nucleotides: 15. CDR1 and CDR2 from the germline V gene are SEHNR and FQNEAQ (reference sequence). CDR3 loop: CASSPITSGAKTNTGELFF. The CDR3 nucleotides are TGTGCCAGCAGCCCCATTACGAGCGGGGCAAAAACGAACACCGGGGAGCTGTTTTTT.

This clonotype has ten or more counts. The chain uses TRBV2 and TRBJ2-5; D is possibly TRBD2 (6 bases). Trimming stripped 5 bases from V and 4 bases from J, with 17 bases between. Germline V gene sequence: CDR1 SNHLY, CDR2 FYNNEI. The CDR3 totals 15 residues. The chain's CDR3 is CASSYRHRDSETQYF. In DNA form, the CDR3 reads TGTGCCAGCAGTTATCGGCATCGGGACTCAGAGACCCAGTACTTC.

This clonotype appeared a few times. The chain is built from TRBV19 and TRBJ1-5; the match to TRBD1 covers 7 bases. This CDR3 contains 14 residues. The J segment lost 2 bases and the V segment lost 3 bases, leaving 1 base of the junction unmatched. The germline CDR1 and CDR2 sequences are LNHDA and SQIVND (reference sequence). For the CDR3, the DNA is TGTGCCAGTAGTATTGGACAGGGCAATCAGCCCCAGCATTTT. It specifies CASSIGQGNQPQHF.

This rearrangement joins TRBV10-3 to TRBJ2-2; 10 bases are a match to TRBD1. In germline, CDR1 is ENHRY, CDR2 SYGVKD. V lost 2 bases and J lost 5; bases outside the gene matches: 8. This CDR3 contains 17 residues. The CDR3 protein is CAISEGKGTGETGELFF. CDR3 bases: TGTGCCATCAGTGAGGGAAAGGGGACAGGGGAAACCGGGGAGCTGTTTTTT.

This clonotype was recorded at least ten times. The chain joins TRBV6-2 or TRBV6-3 to TRBJ1-1; D call uncertain. Trimming took off 0 bases at V and 3 bases at J, with 17 bases between the two ends. The CDR3 runs 17 residues. Germline CDR1 is MNHEY and CDR2 is SVGEGT. CDR3 DNA: TGTGCCAGCAGTTACTCTAATCGGGATATCGTGGACACTGAAGCTTTCTTT. Translation: CASSYSNRDIVDTEAFF.

This clonotype was seen a few times. This chain links TRBV12-3 or TRBV12-4 with TRBJ2-7; 7 bases agree with TRBD2. V shed 3 bases and J 4 bases; nucleotides not matched to a gene: 9. The CDR3 extends over 15 amino acids. The CDR3: CASSFWAGVSYEQYF. CDR3 coding DNA: TGTGCCAGCAGTTTCTGGGCGGGAGTGAGTTACGAGCAGTACTTC.

The sample holds many counts of this clonotype. The rearrangement links TRBV18 to TRBJ2-2, with TRBD1 as a possible D gene (5 bases). V gave up 3 bases and J gave up 2 bases, with 10 bases separating them. From germline, CDR1 is KGHSH and CDR2 LQKENI. CDR3 length: 15 amino acids. As DNA, the CDR3 is TGTGCCAGCTCACCGCCGACAGTTAACACCGGGGAGCTGTTTTTT. Its protein product is CASSPPTVNTGELFF.

At least ten counts were recorded for this clonotype. This chain links TRBV29-1 with TRBJ2-1; tentative D call: TRBD1 (6 bases). The V gene lost 7 bases and the J gene lost 8 bases, with 24 bases spanning the gap. The germline V gene encodes CDR1 SQVTM and CDR2 ANQGSEA. The CDR3 contains 15 residues. This CDR3 is CSAAEDSRAGDEQFF. The CDR3 DNA sequence: TGCAGCGCGGCCGAGGACAGTCGGGCAGGGGATGAGCAGTTCTTC.

This clonotype was found many times. J is TRBJ2-3 and V is TRBV6-6; D is unclear. The length of the CDR3 is 16 residues. With 0 bases removed from V and 0 bases from J, the gap between germline ends came to 10 bases. In germline, CDR1 is MNHNY, CDR2 SVGAGI (reference sequence). This chain's CDR3 is CASSYSWDLSTDTQYF. In DNA, the CDR3 is TGTGCCAGCAGTTACTCGTGGGATCTCAGCACAGATACGCAGTATTTT.

In this sample, this clonotype turned up a few times. The chain uses TRBV27 and TRBJ2-7, with TRBD2 matching over 7 bases. This CDR3 is 15 amino acids long. With 2 bases clipped from V and 3 bases from J, the junction kept 7 bases outside the gene matches. Germline V gene lookup returns CDR1 MNHEY and CDR2 SMNVEV (reference sequence). CDR3 region: CASSLRTSDIYEQYF. The DNA of the CDR3 is TGTGCCAGCAGTTTACGAACTAGCGACATCTACGAGCAGTACTTC.